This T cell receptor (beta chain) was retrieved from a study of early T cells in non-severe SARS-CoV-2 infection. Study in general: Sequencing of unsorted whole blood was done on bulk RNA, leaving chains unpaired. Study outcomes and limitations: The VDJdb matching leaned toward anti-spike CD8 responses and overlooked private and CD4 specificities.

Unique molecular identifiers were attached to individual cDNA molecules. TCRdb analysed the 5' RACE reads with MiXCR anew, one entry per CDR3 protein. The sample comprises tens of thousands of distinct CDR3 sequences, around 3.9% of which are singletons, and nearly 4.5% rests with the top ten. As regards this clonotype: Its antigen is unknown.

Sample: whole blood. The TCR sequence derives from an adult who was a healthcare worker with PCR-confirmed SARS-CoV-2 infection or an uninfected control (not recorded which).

CDR3 bases: TGTGCCAGCAGCTTATATGCTAGCGGGAGTAAGTTTGGCGAGACCCAGTACTTC. This encodes CASSLYASGSKFGETQYF. The chain has TRBV7-6 and TRBJ2-5, with 10 bases identical to TRBD2. V dropped 2 bases and J dropped 5; count of bases not matched to a gene: 14. The CDR3 covers 18 residues. The germline CDR1 and CDR2 sequences are SGHVS and FNYEAQ.